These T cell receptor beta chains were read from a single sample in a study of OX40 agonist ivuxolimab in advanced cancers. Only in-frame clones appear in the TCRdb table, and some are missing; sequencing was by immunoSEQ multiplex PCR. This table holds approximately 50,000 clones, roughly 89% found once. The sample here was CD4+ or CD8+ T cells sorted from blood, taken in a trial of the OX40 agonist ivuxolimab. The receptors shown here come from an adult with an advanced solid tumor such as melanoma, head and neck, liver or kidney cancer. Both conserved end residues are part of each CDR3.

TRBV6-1 CASSDRTVNEKLFF
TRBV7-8 CASSRHSPDSSNTGELFF
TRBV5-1 CASSLEVPSGNTIYF
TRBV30 CAWSPGTGRYTF
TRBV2 CASSRDRDTEAFF
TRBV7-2 CASSFAGTRTYNEQFF
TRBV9 CASSVGLGGRSAHTGELFF
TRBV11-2 CASSLVDISYEQYF
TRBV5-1 CASSVGLAGRHNEQFF
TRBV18 CASSPGRNRYEQYF
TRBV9 CASSEGVNTEAFF
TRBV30 CAWSPSGRFTQYF
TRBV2 CASSEDLAGEQYF
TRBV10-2 CASQSGANDTGELFF
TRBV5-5 CASSLSLAGGFDEQFF
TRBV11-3 CASKASGRAEGEQFF
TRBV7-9 CASSLEGNTEAFF
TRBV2 CATREREGFSNQPQHF
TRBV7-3 CASSITTGGELFF
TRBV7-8 CASSYRGANTQYF
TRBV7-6 CASSSRTGLGGEQYF
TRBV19 CASSTQREGEETQYF
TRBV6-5 CASSATGISHEQYF
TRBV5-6 CASSLVIVNEQFF
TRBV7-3 CASSLRTNDSPYEQYF
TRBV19 CASSIDLEQGANNEQFF
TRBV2 CASRQGWTGELFF
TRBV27 CASTGQGAYEQYF
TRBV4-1 CASSSYGLAFLGEQFF
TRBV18 CASSPRRSYEQYF
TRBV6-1 CASKREVKTYEQYF
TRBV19 CASSISRWGSSTDTQYF
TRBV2 CASKDSGTDTQYF
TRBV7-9 CASSLGEIRTDEQYF
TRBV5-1 CASRERGGPYNEQFF
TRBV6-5 CASSYSGRGTEAFF
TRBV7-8 CASSPSGSVGETQYF
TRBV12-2 CASRIFFGGRVPTGELFF
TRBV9 CASSARGDAGTQYF
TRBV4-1 CASSRPNEGRVNTEAFF
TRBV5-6 CASRVRGDPQETQYF
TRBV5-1 CASSPPTGGIIDEQFF
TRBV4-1 CASSHGDRDTSWNIQYF
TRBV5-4 CASSSKGLFEAFF
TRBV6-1 CASKGQGDNEQYF
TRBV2 CASVLAGGPGTQYF
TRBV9 CASSADNGEQFF
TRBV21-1 CASSKLREGKNIQYF
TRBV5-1 CASSSDSNYGYTF
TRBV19 CASSIERGPYEQYF
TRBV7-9 CASSPWDPGRETQYF
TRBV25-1 CASREYNEQFF
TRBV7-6 CASSRTRQSETQYF
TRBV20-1 CSAQMSYEQYF
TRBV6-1 CASSWTAYEQYF
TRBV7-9 CASRKGGTTGELFF
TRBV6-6 CASSRVGGNTGELFF
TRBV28 CASSLLAAYEQYF
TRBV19 CASTPGGSSGANVLTF